The next 32 T cell receptor beta chains were all read from a single sample in a study of blood T cell repertoires in COVID-19. The protocol was immunoSEQ multiplex PCR, while the TCRdb copy is restricted to in-frame clones and leaves out a portion. The sample holds about 70,000 clones, approximately 88% seen once. Sequenced sample: peripheral blood. All receptors derive from a woman aged 65 to 85 with acute or convalescent COVID-19.

The chain has TRBV7-9 and TRBJ1-1; perhaps TRBD1 as D (6 bases). Per the germline V gene, CDR1 is SEHNR and CDR2 is FQNEAQ (reference sequence). This CDR3 spans 14 amino acids. V was shortened by 1 base and J by 3 bases, with 9 bases between the two germline ends. CDR3 loop: CASSLVAGDTEAFF. The CDR3, as DNA: TGTGCCAGCAGCTTAGTGGCAGGGGACACTGAAGCTTTCTTT.

This sequence joins TRBV3-1 (or the pseudogene TRBV3-2) and TRBJ1-5; D might be TRBD1 (5 bases). The CDR3 has 14 residues. Germline V gene sequence: CDR1 LGHDT, CDR2 YNNKEL (reference sequence). The V and J ends lost 0 bases and 7 bases respectively, with 10 bases between them. This CDR3 is CASSQDTGAQPQHF. Written as DNA, the CDR3 is TGTGCCAGCAGCCAAGATACTGGGGCGCAGCCCCAGCATTTT.

The V call is TRBV5-8, the J call TRBJ2-7, with 9 bases matching TRBD1. The V gene's germline CDR1 is SGHTS and CDR2 YDEGEE. The CDR3 covers 14 residues. Trimming removed 5 bases from V and 5 bases from J; junction bases left unmatched: 8. The CDR3 region is CASRRQGVFHEQYF. CDR3 nucleotides: TGTGCCAGCAGACGACAGGGGGTATTCCACGAGCAGTACTTC.

This clone appeared a few times. V gene TRBV19 combines with J gene TRBJ2-7; D is uncertain. The germline CDR1 and CDR2 sequences are LNHDA and SQIVND (reference sequence). The CDR3 runs 13 residues. The ends were cut back, 2 bases at V and 1 base at J, with 6 bases in the middle. The CDR3 reads CASSIPGSYEQYF. In nucleotides, the CDR3 is TGTGCCAGTAGTATACCCGGGTCCTACGAGCAGTACTTC.

The chain combines TRBV19 with TRBJ2-7, with D possibly TRBD1 on 5 matching bases. The CDR3 is 13 residues long. CDR1 is LNHDA and CDR2 is SQIVND in the germline V gene (reference sequence). Deletions cut 3 bases from V and 2 bases from J, with 8 bases between. The CDR3 coding sequence is TGTGCCAGTAGTATGGACAAGCCCTACGAGCAGTACTTC. Residues: CASSMDKPYEQYF.

V is TRBV7-6 and J is TRBJ1-1; D possibly corresponds to TRBD1 (5 bases). This CDR3 is built from 16 residues. V was clipped by 6 bases and J by 0 bases, with 17 bases between them. Per the germline V gene, CDR1 is SGHVS and CDR2 is FNYEAQ. The CDR3 coding sequence is TGTGCCAGCAGTTCTTCTCCGGGGGGTTTGAACACTGAAGCTTTCTTT. Translated, it gives CASSSSPGGLNTEAFF.

This clone was observed a single time. This chain joins TRBV7-8 and TRBJ1-5; TRBD1 is a possible D gene (6 bases). The CDR3 consists of 14 residues. V lost 3 bases to trimming and J lost 2 bases, with 8 bases between them. Germline V gives CDR1 SGHVS, CDR2 FQNEAQ. CDR3 loop: CASSLGARNQPQHF. The CDR3 nucleotides are TGTGCCAGCAGCTTGGGGGCCCGCAATCAGCCCCAGCATTTT. Full variable domain (rest looked up from reference TRBV7-8 and TRBJ1-5): GAGVSQSPRYKVAKRGQDVALRCDPISGHVSLFWYQQALGQGPEFLTYFQNEAQLDKSGLPSDRFFAERPEGSVSTLKIQRTQQEDSAVYLCASSLGARNQPQHFGDGTRLSIL.

The rearrangement links TRBV15 to TRBJ1-5, with D unresolved. The CDR3 spans 14 residues. The germline gives CDR1 LNHNV, CDR2 YYDKDF (reference sequence). Trimming stripped 0 bases from V and 1 base from J, with 4 bases between. Here the CDR3 DNA reads TGTGCCACCAGCAGAGATATGAGCAATCAGCCCCAGCATTTT. Its translation is CATSRDMSNQPQHF.

This chain uses TRBV30 with TRBJ1-2; D gene unclear. Germline CDR1 reads GTSNPN; CDR2 reads SVGIG (reference sequence). The CDR3 is made up of 14 amino acids. The V gene lost 0 bases and the J gene lost 2 bases, with 10 bases spanning the gap. Here the CDR3 reads CAWSVLRENYGYTF. CDR3 nucleotide sequence: TGTGCCTGGAGTGTACTACGGGAGAACTATGGCTACACCTTC.

The V call is TRBV28, the J call TRBJ2-7; 11 bases fit TRBD1. Trimming at V came to 4 bases and at J to 7 bases, leaving 9 bases not matched to a gene. CDR3 length: 15 residues. CDR1 is MDHEN and CDR2 is SYDVKM in the germline V gene. CDR3 sequence (DNA): TGTGCCAGCAGTTCTCCCGGACAGGGGGCGCAGGAGCAGTACTTC. Encoded protein: CASSSPGQGAQEQYF.

The genes are TRBV10-3 and TRBJ2-3, with a tentative D call TRBD2 (6 bases). CDR1 and CDR2 (germline): ENHRY, SYGVKD. The CDR3 has 16 amino acids. V was shortened by 4 bases and J by 0 bases, with 14 bases between the two germline ends. CDR3 residues: CAISARDFASTDTQYF. The CDR3 DNA follows: TGTGCCATCAGTGCCCGGGACTTTGCTAGCACAGATACGCAGTATTTT.

This rearrangement joins TRBV21-1 to TRBJ1-4; TRBD1, the D gene given by the table, was not confirmed from the DNA. TRBV21-1 is labeled a pseudogene. The CDR3 sequence is 19 residues long. As DNA, the CDR3 is TGTGCCAGCACCAAAACCCAACAGCTACCCTCAGCAACTAATGAAAAACTGTTTTTT. Its translation: CASTKTQQLPSATNEKLFF.

DNA for the CDR3: TGTGCCAGTAGCCGGTCCTTCGGGGGTCTGAACACTGAAGCTTTCTTT. Translated: CASSRSFGGLNTEAFF. The V and J genes are TRBV19 and TRBJ1-1; D possibly corresponds to TRBD1 (5 bases). Germline CDR1 and CDR2: LNHDA and SQIVND (reference sequence). This CDR3 has 16 residues. The V end lost 6 bases, the J end lost 0 bases, and 17 bases lay between the germline ends.

This chain links TRBV28 with TRBJ1-3; D is perhaps TRBD1 (5 bases). The V gene lost 6 bases and the J gene lost 9 bases, with 9 bases spanning the gap. From germline, CDR1 is MDHEN and CDR2 SYDVKM. This CDR3 has 11 residues. CDR3: CASSIRGTIYF. DNA of the CDR3: TGTGCCAGCAGCATAAGGGGCACCATATATTTT.

The rearrangement links TRBV7-8 to TRBJ1-2; TRBD1 is a possible D gene (6 bases). The CDR3 is 12 residues long. V lost 6 bases and J 4 bases, leaving 9 bases between the germline ends. In germline, CDR1 is SGHVS, CDR2 FQNEAQ. CDR3 DNA sequence: TGTGCCAGCAGTCGACAGGCCTATGGCTACACCTTC. Translated: CASSRQAYGYTF.

The rearrangement uses TRBV10-3 and TRBJ2-2, with 10 bases fitting TRBD2. Germline lookup yields CDR1 ENHRY and CDR2 SYGVKD. V lost 6 bases, J lost 4 bases, and 8 bases stayed unmatched. The CDR3 is 16 amino acids. The CDR3 DNA is TGTGCCATCAGAGGGCTAGCGGGGGTCGGCACCGGGGAGCTGTTTTTT. Its protein is CAIRGLAGVGTGELFF.

The CDR3 nucleotides read TGTGCCAGCAGCTTGCGGACAGGGAAAACTGAAGCTTTCTTT. Translation gives CASSLRTGKTEAFF. This chain connects TRBV5-8 to TRBJ1-1, with TRBD1 matching 8 bases. This CDR3 has 14 residues. Germline assignment: CDR1 SGHTS and CDR2 YDEGEE. V dropped 1 base and J dropped 5; count of bases not matched to a gene: 4. The whole variable domain, remainder taken from reference TRBV5-8 and TRBJ1-1, is EAGVTQSPTHLIKTRGQQATLRCSPISGHTSVYWYQQALGLGLQFLLWYDEGEERNRGNFPPRFSGRQFPNYSSELNVNALELEDSALYLCASSLRTGKTEAFFGQGTRLTVV.

This clone has a handful of counts. The DNA for the CDR3 is TGTGCCAGCAGTTACCCAGGGGGGACCCAGCCCCAGCATTTT. Translation gives CASSYPGGTQPQHF. This chain joins TRBV28 and TRBJ1-5; TRBD1 matches 7 bases. The CDR3 covers 14 residues. V lost 4 bases to trimming and J lost 7 bases; unmatched junction nucleotides: 7. CDR1 is MDHEN, CDR2 SYDVKM, per germline.

The DNA of the CDR3 is TGTGCCAGCAGCTTAGAGGGGCAGGGGGCGACTGAAGCTTTCTTT. Its translation is CASSLEGQGATEAFF. This chain joins TRBV7-9 and TRBJ1-1; 8 nucleotides align to TRBD1. The junction had 6 bases not matched to a gene; V was cut back by 1 base and J by 5 bases. The CDR3 loop spans 15 amino acids. CDR1 is SEHNR and CDR2 is FQNEAQ in the germline V gene (reference sequence).

The chain combines TRBV19 with TRBJ2-5, with D possibly TRBD1 on 5 matching bases. CDR1 and CDR2 from the germline V gene are LNHDA and SQIVND (reference sequence). The CDR3 is 15 residues long. V was pared by 5 bases and J by 2 bases, with 15 bases between. CDR3 DNA: TGTGCCAGTAGTCCCAAGGGGAATACTCAAGAGACCCAGTACTTC. Protein sequence: CASSPKGNTQETQYF.

V gene TRBV28 combines with J gene TRBJ1-5; D call uncertain. The V end was cut by 7 bases, the J end by 2 bases, with 12 bases between. The V gene's germline CDR1 is MDHEN and CDR2 SYDVKM. The CDR3 runs 14 residues. CDR3 in amino acids: CASKLVAGNQPQHF. CDR3 coding DNA: TGTGCCAGCAAGCTAGTAGCGGGCAATCAGCCCCAGCATTTT. Full variable domain (outside the CDR3, taken from reference TRBV28 and TRBJ1-5): DVKVTQSSRYLVKRTGEKVFLECVQDMDHENMFWYRQDPGLGLRLIYFSYDVKMKEKGDIPEGYSVSREKKERFSLILESASTNQTSMYLCASKLVAGNQPQHFGDGTRLSIL.

The chain couples TRBV5-1 to TRBJ2-3; a weak D match, TRBD1 (5 bases). Trimming cost V 4 bases and J 6 bases, with 12 bases left between them. The CDR3 sequence is 13 residues long. Looked up from germline, CDR1 is SGHRS and CDR2 is YFSETQ. CDR3 sequence (DNA): TGCGCCAGCAGCATCCCAGGGCCCGATACGCAGTATTTT. Translated: CASSIPGPDTQYF.

The V gene is TRBV6-2 or TRBV6-3, the J gene TRBJ2-3, with D perhaps TRBD1 (7 bases). This CDR3 spans 17 amino acids. CDR1 is MNHEY, CDR2 SVGEGT, per germline. Trimming removed 5 bases at V and 0 bases at J, with 18 bases between. The CDR3 spells CASSRGTDVSSTDTQYF. The CDR3 region has the DNA TGTGCCAGCAGTCGGGGGACAGACGTCTCTAGCACAGATACGCAGTATTTT.

The chain carries TRBV27 and TRBJ2-2, with D tentatively TRBD2 (6 bases). The CDR3 loop spans 14 amino acids. The germline V gene encodes CDR1 MNHEY and CDR2 SMNVEV (reference sequence). V was pared by 3 bases and J by 9 bases, with 14 bases between. Here the CDR3 DNA reads TGTGCCAGCAGTTTCGGGACTCTCGGCCGGGAGCTGTTTTTT. It codes for CASSFGTLGRELFF.

In this sample, this clone turned up once. The V and J genes are TRBV9 and TRBJ1-6; D gene ambiguous. The V end lost 3 bases, the J end lost 6 bases, and 13 bases lay between the germline ends. This CDR3 is built from 15 residues. Germline CDR1 reads SGDLS; CDR2 reads YYNGEE. CDR3 nucleotide sequence: TGTGCCAGCAGCGGCGGGGTTCGGGGTAATTCACCCCTCCACTTT. Translation gives CASSGGVRGNSPLHF.

This clone was seen only once. The rearrangement links TRBV15 to TRBJ1-3, with D maybe TRBD1 (5 bases). The CDR3 contains 15 residues. Looked up from germline, CDR1 is LNHNV and CDR2 is YYDKDF (reference sequence). V dropped 2 bases and J dropped 2 bases, with 10 bases sitting between them. As DNA, the CDR3 is TGTGCCACCAGCAGATCAGGGATAACTGGAAACACCATATATTTT. It encodes CATSRSGITGNTIYF.

Notes on this clone: Germline and junction disagree at one end, which may indicate a read error. V gene TRBV28 combines with J gene TRBJ2-3; TRBD1 agrees at 7 bases. CDR3 length equals 15 residues. CDR1 is MDHEN, CDR2 SYDVKM, per germline. CDR3 in amino acids: CASTLSPPGGDTQYF. CDR3 DNA: TGTGCCAGCACTTTAAGCCCGCCAGGGGGAGATACGCAGTATTTT.

This clone was detected many times. V and J are TRBV2 and TRBJ1-5, with 9 bases lining up with TRBD1. Per the germline V gene, CDR1 is SNHLY and CDR2 is FYNNEI. The CDR3 totals 15 residues. Trimming cost V 5 bases and J 4 bases; bases outside gene matches: 6. The CDR3 sequence: CASSYLQGANQPQHF. CDR3 in DNA: TGTGCCAGCAGTTACTTACAGGGGGCGAATCAGCCCCAGCATTTT.

V and J are TRBV12-5 and TRBJ2-7; possibly TRBD2 for D (5 bases). V was shortened by 9 bases and J by 3 bases, with 12 bases between the two germline ends. The germline gives CDR1 LGHNT, CDR2 FRNRAP. There are 12 residues in the CDR3. The CDR3 DNA follows: TGTGCTAGCAAGGCCGGGAACTACGAGCAGTACTTC. Translating it yields CASKAGNYEQYF.

V and J are TRBV10-3 and TRBJ1-1; the match to TRBD1 covers 7 bases. J lost 1 base, V lost 5 bases, and 1 base had no gene match. Germline CDR1 ENHRY, CDR2 SYGVKD. The CDR3 covers 13 residues. CDR3 bases: TGTGCCATCAGTAGGACAGGGAACACTGAAGCTTTCTTT. Translating gives CAISRTGNTEAFF.

The gene calls are TRBV27 and TRBJ2-7, with 8 bases aligning to TRBD2. Germline CDR1 MNHEY, CDR2 SMNVEV (reference sequence). Trimming removed 5 bases from V and 2 bases from J; junction bases left unmatched: 5. This CDR3 contains 14 residues. For the CDR3, the DNA is TGTGCCAGCAGTCTAGCGGGTGAGGCCTACGAGCAGTACTTC. It is translated as CASSLAGEAYEQYF.

The J gene is TRBJ1-4, the V gene TRBV3-1 (or the pseudogene TRBV3-2); possible D gene TRBD1, 5 bases. V gave up 4 bases and J gave up 7 bases, with 10 bases separating them. CDR1 LGHDT and CDR2 YNNKEL come from the germline V gene (reference sequence). The CDR3 loop spans 13 amino acids. The chain's CDR3 is CASSPYGGEKLFF. DNA of the CDR3: TGTGCCAGCAGCCCCTACGGGGGTGAAAAACTGTTTTTT.